Each of the 10 T cell receptor beta chains below was sequenced from the same sample in a study of post-analysis software for immune sequencing data. Study-level findings and limits: Compared with controls, patients had more of roughly five TRBV segments, including TRBV5-6, TRBV5-1 and TRBV20-1.

These receptors have no known antigen. TCR beta cDNA libraries had unique molecular identifiers. TCRdb called the PCR reads again in MiXCR, with one record for every CDR3 protein. This table holds about 770,000 distinct CDR3 sequences, about 43% found once. Material: blood. All receptors come from a girl aged 5-17 years with multiple sclerosis.

This clonotype showed up just a few times. The gene calls are TRBV6-2 or TRBV6-3 and TRBJ2-5, with D uncertain. Deletions cut 5 bases from V and 5 bases from J, with 15 bases between. CDR1 and CDR2 (germline): MNHEY, SVGEGT. This CDR3 has 14 amino acids. The CDR3 region is CASSPNTVRETQYF. As DNA, the CDR3 is TGTGCCAGCAGTCCAAATACGGTTCGGGAGACCCAGTACTTC.

The chain has TRBV4-2 and TRBJ2-2; D not certain. The CDR3 runs 12 residues. V was clipped by 2 bases and J by 9 bases, with 7 bases between them. From germline, CDR1 is LGHNA and CDR2 YNFKEQ. The CDR3 DNA sequence: TGTGCCAGCAGCCAACCCGACAGGGAGCTGTTTTTT. It encodes CASSQPDRELFF.

Concerning this clonotype: One junction end does not reproduce the germline sequence, and a read error may be involved. The chain combines TRBV5-1 with TRBJ2-6; tentative D call: TRBD1 (6 bases). CDR1 SGHRS and CDR2 YFSETQ come from the germline V gene. This CDR3 has 17 residues. The CDR3, as DNA: TGCGCCAGCAGCTTCGACAGGCGTTACTCTGGGGCCAACGTCCCGACTTTC. Its protein product is CASSFDRRYSGANVPTF.

The chain couples TRBV5-1 to TRBJ2-1, with D possibly called TRBD1 or TRBD2 (5 bases each). This CDR3 spans 15 amino acids. CDR1 is SGHRS, CDR2 YFSETQ, per germline. The germline V and J ends were trimmed by 5 bases and 6 bases, with 18 bases remaining between them. CDR3 residues: CASRNVSGARNEQFF. The DNA of the CDR3 is TGCGCCAGCAGAAATGTCTCCGGGGCCCGCAATGAGCAGTTCTTC. The full variable domain, rest sourced from reference TRBV5-1 and TRBJ2-1, is KAGVTQTPRYLIKTRGQQVTLSCSPISGHRSVSWYQQTPGQGLQFLFEYFSETQRNKGNFPGRFSGRQFSNSRSEMNVSTLELGDSALYLCASRNVSGARNEQFFGPGTRLTVL.

This sequence joins TRBV6-1 and TRBJ2-5; 9 bases line up with TRBD2. Trimming took 6 bases from V and 1 from J; bases not matched to a gene: 9. This CDR3 has 16 residues. In germline, CDR1 is MNHNS, CDR2 SASEGT. For the CDR3, the DNA is TGTGCCAGCAGCGATCTAGCGGGGATCCCCCAAGAGACCCAGTACTTC. It codes for CASSDLAGIPQETQYF.

A few counts support this clonotype. The chain combines TRBV7-9 with TRBJ2-5; D is ambiguous. V was clipped by 7 bases and J by 2 bases, with 11 bases between them. This CDR3 is 13 amino acids long. Germline CDR1 is SEHNR and CDR2 is FQNEAQ (reference sequence). CDR3 region: CASTLRAQETQYF. The CDR3 DNA reads as TGTGCCAGCACATTAAGGGCTCAAGAGACCCAGTACTTC.

This clonotype turned up a few times. The rearrangement uses TRBV29-1 and TRBJ2-7; weak D call: TRBD2 (6 bases). The ends were cut back, 2 bases at V and 0 bases at J, with 11 bases in the middle. The CDR3 runs 14 residues. Germline CDR1 is SQVTM and CDR2 is ANQGSEA. Here the CDR3 DNA reads TGCAGCGTTGAACATCCCGGGAGCTCCTACGAGCAGTACTTC. Translating it yields CSVEHPGSSYEQYF.

About this clonotype itself: Sequence at one end of the junction differs from germline and may be a read error. This rearrangement joins TRBV5-5 to TRBJ2-1; D is unresolved. Germline V gene sequence: CDR1 SGHKS, CDR2 YYEKEE (reference sequence). The CDR3 has 16 residues. The CDR3 protein is CAGSLGALSSYNEQFF. CDR3 DNA: TGTGCCGGCAGCTTGGGCGCCCTAAGCTCCTACAATGAGCAGTTCTTC.

The CDR3, as DNA: TGTGCCAGCAAGGGACAGGGCGTAGGGGAAAAACTGTTTTTT. Translated, it gives CASKGQGVGEKLFF. The V call is TRBV11-2, the J call TRBJ1-4; TRBD1 matches at 9 bases. This CDR3 has 14 residues. V lost 7 bases, J lost 8 bases, and 8 bases stayed unmatched. From germline, CDR1 is SGHAT and CDR2 FQNNGV.

This clonotype was seen repeatedly, ten times or more. The chain has TRBV27 and TRBJ2-4; D unresolved. This CDR3 is 14 amino acids long. CDR1 and CDR2 from the germline V gene are MNHEY and SMNVEV (reference sequence). V was trimmed by 5 bases and J by 10 bases, leaving 18 bases between them. In DNA form, the CDR3 reads TGTGCCAGCAGTCCGGACCGACGCCGGCTTATTCAGTACTTC. The encoded protein is CASSPDRRRLIQYF.